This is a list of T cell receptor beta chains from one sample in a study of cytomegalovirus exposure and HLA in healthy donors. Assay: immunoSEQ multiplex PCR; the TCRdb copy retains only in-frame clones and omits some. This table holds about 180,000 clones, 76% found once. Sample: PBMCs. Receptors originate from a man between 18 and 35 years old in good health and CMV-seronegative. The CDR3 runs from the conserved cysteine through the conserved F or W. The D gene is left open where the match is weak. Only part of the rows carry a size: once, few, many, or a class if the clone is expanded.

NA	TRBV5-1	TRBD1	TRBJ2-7	CASSVNPGQGHYEQYF	TGCGCCAGCAGCGTAAACCCGGGACAGGGACACTACGAGCAGTACTTC
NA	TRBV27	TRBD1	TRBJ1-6	CASSSQTGVNNSPLHF	TGTGCCAGCAGTTCCCAGACAGGGGTTAATAATTCACCCCTCCACTTT
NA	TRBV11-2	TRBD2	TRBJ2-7	CASRFSGGSEQYF	TGTGCCAGCCGTTTCTCGGGGGGAAGCGAGCAGTACTTC
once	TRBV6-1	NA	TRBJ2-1	CASRGAGGPYNEQFF	TGTGCCAGCAGAGGAGCGGGTGGGCCCTACAATGAGCAGTTCTTC
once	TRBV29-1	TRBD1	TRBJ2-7	CSVEVLRQGVSSYEQYF	TGCAGCGTTGAAGTTCTAAGACAGGGAGTGAGCTCCTACGAGCAGTACTTC
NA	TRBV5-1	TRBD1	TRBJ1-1	CASSSGPGQGGPEAFF	TGCGCCAGCAGCTCCGGTCCGGGACAGGGAGGCCCTGAAGCTTTCTTT
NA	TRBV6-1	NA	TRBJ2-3	CASSEASPGIDTQYF	TGTGCCAGCAGTGAAGCGTCCCCAGGAATAGATACGCAGTATTTT
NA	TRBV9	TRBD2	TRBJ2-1	CASSVELAGGREQFF	TGTGCCAGCAGCGTAGAACTAGCGGGGGGGCGGGAGCAGTTCTTC
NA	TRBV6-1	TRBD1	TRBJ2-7	CASSESGRGRRLVEQYF	TGTGCCAGCAGCGAAAGTGGCAGGGGGCGACGGTTGGTCGAGCAGTACTTC
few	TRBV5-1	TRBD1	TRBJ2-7	CASSFSPGQGRYEQYF	TGCGCCAGCAGTTTTTCACCGGGACAGGGGAGGTACGAGCAGTACTTC
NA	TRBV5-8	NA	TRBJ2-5	CASSLGEGGAETQYF	TGTGCCAGCAGCTTGGGGGAAGGGGGTGCCGAGACCCAGTACTTC
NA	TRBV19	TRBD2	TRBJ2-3	CASSDLAGVDDTQYF	TGTGCCAGCAGCGACCTAGCGGGAGTTGACGATACGCAGTATTTT
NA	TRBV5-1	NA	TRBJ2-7	CASSSGPGSYEQYF	TGCGCCAGCAGCTCCGGGCCCGGGAGCTACGAGCAGTACTTC
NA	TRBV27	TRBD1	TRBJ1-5	CASSPTPDQRLGQVGQPQHF	TGTGCCAGCAGTCCAACCCCCGATCAGCGATTGGGACAGGTTGGTCAGCCCCAGCATTTT
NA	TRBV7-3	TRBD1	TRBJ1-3	CASSLGQGAGNTIYF	TGTGCCAGCAGCTTGGGACAGGGGGCTGGAAACACCATATATTTT
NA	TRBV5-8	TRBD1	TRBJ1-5	CASSSQGANQPQHF	TGTGCCAGCAGCTCACAGGGGGCCAATCAGCCCCAGCATTTT
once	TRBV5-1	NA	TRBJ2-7	CASSPSYEQYF	TGCGCCAGCAGCCCGTCCTACGAGCAGTACTTC
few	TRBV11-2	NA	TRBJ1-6	CASSLVRGINSPLHF	TGTGCCAGCAGCTTAGTTAGGGGGATTAATTCACCCCTCCACTTT
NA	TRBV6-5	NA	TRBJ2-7	CASSYTGSYEQYF	TGTGCCAGCAGTTACACCGGTTCCTACGAGCAGTACTTC
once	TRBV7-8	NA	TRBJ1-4	CASSLRGRVGPNEKLFF	TGTGCCAGCAGCTTACGCGGGCGGGTCGGACCTAATGAAAAACTGTTTTTT
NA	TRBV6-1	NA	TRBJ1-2	CASSPGLANYGYTF	TGTGCCAGCAGTCCAGGGTTAGCTAACTATGGCTACACCTTC
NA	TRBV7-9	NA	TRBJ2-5	CASSLDGGPETQYF	TGTGCCAGCAGCTTAGATGGGGGCCCCGAGACCCAGTACTTC
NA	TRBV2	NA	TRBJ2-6	CASSARSGANVLTF	TGTGCCAGCAGTGCCCGCTCTGGGGCCAACGTCCTGACTTTC
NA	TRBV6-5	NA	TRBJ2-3	CASRRGDTQYF	TGTGCCAGCAGGCGGGGAGATACGCAGTATTTT
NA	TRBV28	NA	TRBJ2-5	CASTLNEATQYF	TGTGCCAGCACCCTTAACGAGGCGACCCAGTACTTC
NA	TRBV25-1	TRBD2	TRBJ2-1	CASSDKAGGQSDEQFF	TGTGCCAGCAGTGATAAAGCGGGGGGCCAGAGTGATGAGCAGTTCTTC
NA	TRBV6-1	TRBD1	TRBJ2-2	CASSERWQGAGELFF	TGTGCCAGCAGTGAGCGGTGGCAGGGGGCCGGGGAGCTGTTTTTT
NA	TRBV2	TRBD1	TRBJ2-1	CASTMTGGSGLSYNEQFF	TGTGCCAGCACTATGACAGGGGGCAGCGGCCTCTCCTACAATGAGCAGTTCTTC
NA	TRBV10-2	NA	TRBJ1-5	CASSESGGENQPQHF	TGCGCCAGCAGTGAGTCGGGGGGGGAGAATCAGCCCCAGCATTTT
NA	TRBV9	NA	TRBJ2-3	CASKGDTQYF	TGTGCCAGCAAGGGGGATACGCAGTATTTT
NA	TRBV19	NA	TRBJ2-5	CASSGADGETQYF	TGTGCCAGTAGTGGGGCCGACGGGGAGACCCAGTACTTC
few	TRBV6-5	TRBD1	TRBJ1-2	CASSYTGQGNYGYTF	TGTGCCAGCAGTTATACCGGACAGGGGAACTATGGCTACACCTTC
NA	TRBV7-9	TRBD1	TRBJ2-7	CASSPGQSYEQYF	TGCGCCAGCAGCCCGGGACAGTCCTACGAGCAGTACTTC
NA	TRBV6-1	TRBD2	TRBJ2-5	CASSLGLAGAETQYF	TGTGCCAGCAGTTTGGGACTAGCGGGGGCAGAGACCCAGTACTTC
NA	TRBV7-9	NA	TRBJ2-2	CASSSGGVVWLFF	TGTGCCAGCAGCTCCGGAGGAGTGGTGTGGCTGTTTTTT
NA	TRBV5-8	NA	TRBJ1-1	CASSLRPGAMNTEAFF	TGTGCCAGCAGCTTGCGTCCAGGGGCTATGAACACTGAAGCTTTCTTT
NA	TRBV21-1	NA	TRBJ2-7	CASSRPGDDWGGSYEQYF	TGTGCCAGCAGCAGACCGGGGGACGATTGGGGAGGCTCCTACGAGCAGTACTTC
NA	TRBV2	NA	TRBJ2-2	CASKGGLGTGELFF	TGTGCCAGCAAGGGGGGGCTTGGCACCGGGGAGCTGTTTTTT
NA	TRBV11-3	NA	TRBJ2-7	CASSLAPRNEQYF	TGTGCCAGCAGCTTAGCACCTAGGAACGAGCAGTACTTC
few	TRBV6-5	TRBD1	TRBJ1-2	CASRAGGNYGYTF	TGTGCCAGCAGGGCAGGGGGGAACTATGGCTACACCTTC
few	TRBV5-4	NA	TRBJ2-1	CASSSYNEQFF	TGTGCCAGCAGCTCGTACAATGAGCAGTTCTTC
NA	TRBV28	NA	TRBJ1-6	CASSFSPPGHSNSPLHF	TGTGCCAGCAGTTTCTCACCTCCGGGACATTCAAATTCACCCCTCCACTTT
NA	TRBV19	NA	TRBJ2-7	CASRRTYEQYF	TGTGCCAGTAGGAGAACCTACGAGCAGTACTTC
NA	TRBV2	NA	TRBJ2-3	CASRHGSGSPSTDTQYF	TGTGCCAGCAGACACGGGTCGGGGAGCCCTAGCACAGATACGCAGTATTTT
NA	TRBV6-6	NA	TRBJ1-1	CASRRTDEAFF	TGTGCCAGCAGAAGGACAGATGAAGCTTTCTTT
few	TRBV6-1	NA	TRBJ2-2	CASSQPGRGTGELFF	TGTGCCAGCAGTCAGCCAGGCCGGGGCACCGGGGAGCTGTTTTTT
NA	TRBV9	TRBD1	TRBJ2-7	CASSVDRVDEQYF	TGTGCCAGCAGCGTGGACAGGGTCGACGAGCAGTACTTC
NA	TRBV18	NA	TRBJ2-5	CASSPQASSGETQYF	TGTGCCAGCTCACCGCAAGCCTCAAGCGGAGAGACCCAGTACTTC